These 28 T cell receptor beta chains came from one sample sequenced in a study of blood T cell repertoires in COVID-19. Generated by immunoSEQ multiplex PCR, the TCRdb table keeps only in-frame clones and is missing some. The sample holds fewer than 200,000 clones, 60% to 80% seen once. The sample was PBMCs or T cells enriched from blood (not recorded which). The source of these receptors is a woman aged 45-65 years who had recovered from COVID-19.

The genes are TRBV28 and TRBJ2-1, with 8 bases identical to TRBD2. Trimming took 7 bases from V and 2 from J; bases not matched to a gene: 10. The germline gives CDR1 MDHEN, CDR2 SYDVKM. CDR3 length: 16 amino acids. The CDR3 DNA reads TGTGCCAGCACCACTCCCACTAGCGGCCCCTACAATGAGCAGTTCTTC. It translates to CASTTPTSGPYNEQFF.

The gene calls are TRBV9 and TRBJ2-2; perhaps TRBD2 as D (6 bases). The V end was cut by 5 bases, the J end by 2 bases, with 10 bases between. Germline assignment: CDR1 SGDLS and CDR2 YYNGEE. CDR3 length: 14 amino acids. This CDR3 is CASRQRANTGELFF. Written as DNA, the CDR3 is TGTGCCAGCAGGCAGCGGGCCAACACCGGGGAGCTGTTTTTT.

This rearrangement joins TRBV15 to TRBJ1-1, with 8 bases matching TRBD1. Looked up from germline, CDR1 is LNHNV and CDR2 is YYDKDF (reference sequence). Germline trimming cut 3 bases from V and 4 bases from J; bases unmatched to any gene: 7. This CDR3 region has 15 residues. The CDR3 region is CATSSDPTGVTEAFF. The CDR3 DNA follows: TGTGCCACCAGCAGTGACCCGACAGGGGTCACTGAAGCTTTCTTT.

V and J are TRBV18 and TRBJ2-5; D possibly corresponds to TRBD1 (5 bases). This CDR3 comprises 13 residues. V was clipped by 3 bases and J by 5 bases, with 10 bases between them. Germline CDR1 KGHSH, CDR2 LQKENI. CDR3 DNA sequence: TGTGCCAGCTCACCGGGGCAGGAGGAGACCCAGTACTTC. As protein: CASSPGQEETQYF.

V is TRBV2 and J is TRBJ2-7; 7 bases agree with TRBD1. This CDR3 comprises 15 residues. The germline CDR1 and CDR2 sequences are SNHLY and FYNNEI. V was clipped by 6 bases and J by 6 bases; unmatched bases: 14. CDR3 residues: CASREQGLSTTEQYF. CDR3 sequence (DNA): TGTGCCAGCAGAGAACAGGGGCTTAGTACTACCGAGCAGTACTTC.

The chain combines TRBV18 with TRBJ2-5, with TRBD1 as a possible D gene (6 bases). The CDR3 is 15 residues long. V was shortened by 3 bases and J by 5 bases, with 16 bases between the two germline ends. Per the germline V gene, CDR1 is KGHSH and CDR2 is LQKENI. CDR3 protein: CASSPPGTPMETQYF. The CDR3 coding sequence is TGTGCCAGCTCACCTCCCGGGACACCGATGGAGACCCAGTACTTC.

The chain carries TRBV4-3 and TRBJ2-3, with 13 bases fitting TRBD2. J lost 6 bases, V lost 4 bases, and 13 bases had no gene match. CDR1 and CDR2 (germline): LGHNA, YSLEER. This CDR3 comprises 18 residues. The CDR3 protein is CASSRKTARTSGSDTQYF. The CDR3 DNA sequence: TGCGCCAGCAGCCGAAAAACTGCCAGGACTAGCGGGAGTGATACGCAGTATTTT.

The gene calls are TRBV9 and TRBJ2-7; TRBD1 matches 8 bases. The V gene's germline CDR1 is SGDLS and CDR2 YYNGEE. V gave up 5 bases and J gave up 4 bases; unmatched junction bases: 14. The CDR3 is made up of 16 amino acids. The CDR3 bases are TGTGCCAGCAGGCGAAAACCAGGGGGCTATTGGTACGAGCAGTACTTC. Translating gives CASRRKPGGYWYEQYF.

The chain links TRBV10-3 to TRBJ1-2; D call uncertain. V was trimmed by 3 bases and J by 7 bases, leaving 12 bases between them. CDR1 is ENHRY, CDR2 SYGVKD, per germline. There are 13 residues in the CDR3. DNA of the CDR3: TGTGCCATCAGTGATAACCGCGGTGCTGGCTACACCTTC. Encoded protein: CAISDNRGAGYTF.

Only a few counts were recorded for this clone. This chain joins TRBV5-1 and TRBJ2-3; the D gene is possibly TRBD2 (5 bases). The CDR3 covers 17 residues. Per the germline V gene, CDR1 is SGHRS and CDR2 is YFSETQ. V lost 3 bases, J lost 2 bases, and 19 bases lay in between. The CDR3: CASSSPREGVPTDTQYF. CDR3 coding DNA: TGCGCCAGCAGCTCCCCCCGAGAGGGAGTCCCCACAGATACGCAGTATTTT.

As to this clone: Other DNA sequences in the same sample also yield this CDR3. The chain recombines TRBV18 with TRBJ1-3, with D possibly TRBD1 on 6 matching bases. The CDR3 runs 14 residues. Per germline, CDR1 KGHSH and CDR2 LQKENI. Trimming pared 3 bases from V and 2 bases from J, leaving 8 bases between. CDR3: CASSPRTAGNTIYF. The CDR3 nucleotides read TGTGCCAGCTCACCCCGGACAGCTGGAAACACCATATATTTT.

The chain links TRBV5-6 to TRBJ1-2, with D possibly matching TRBD1 (6 bases). The CDR3 runs 13 residues. V was shortened by 5 bases and J by 14 bases, with 22 bases between the two germline ends. The germline CDR1 and CDR2 sequences are SGHDT and YYEEEE. The CDR3 DNA is TGTGCCAGCAGTCGAGGGGTAGGGGGACCCGGGACCTTC. Its translation: CASSRGVGGPGTF. The entire variable domain, with the rest obtained from reference TRBV5-6 and TRBJ1-2, is as follows: DAGVTQSPTHLIKTRGQQVTLRCSPKSGHDTVSWYQQALGQGPQFIFQYYEEEERQRGNFPDRFSGHQFPNYSSELNVNALLLGDSALYLCASSRGVGGPGTFGSGTRLTVV.

This rearrangement joins TRBV28 to TRBJ2-7; TRBD2 matches 8 bases. Germline V lookup: CDR1 MDHEN, CDR2 SYDVKM. J gave up 1 base and V 3 bases, and 5 bases lay outside the gene matches. This CDR3 has 15 residues. The CDR3 region has the DNA TGTGCCAGCAGTTTTTATGCGGGAGGTTCCTACGAGCAGTACTTC. It encodes CASSFYAGGSYEQYF.

Concerning this clone: This same CDR3 is encoded by further DNA sequences in the sample. The CDR3 here is CASSLGGSSYNEQFF. Written as DNA, the CDR3 is TGTGCCAGCAGTTTAGGCGGCAGCTCCTACAATGAGCAGTTCTTC. V gene TRBV28 combines with J gene TRBJ2-1, with unresolved D. Germline lookup yields CDR1 MDHEN and CDR2 SYDVKM. The V and J ends lost 2 bases and 0 bases respectively, with 8 bases between them. This CDR3 spans 15 amino acids.

The chain links TRBV7-5 to TRBJ2-2; TRBD2, as called in the table, went unchecked against the DNA. TRBV7-5 is classified as a pseudogene. The CDR3 has 22 residues. The CDR3 sequence: CARSLGTNPSLVNTVNTGELFF. The CDR3 bases are TGTGCCAGAAGCCTTGGGACTAACCCTTCCCTCGTCAACACCGTCAACACCGGGGAGCTGTTTTTT.

This clone was found once. The gene calls are TRBV27 and TRBJ2-5, with 8 bases identical to TRBD2. J gave up 2 bases and V 6 bases, and 8 bases lay outside the gene matches. Germline CDR1 is MNHEY and CDR2 is SMNVEV (reference sequence). The CDR3 loop spans 15 amino acids. The CDR3 sequence is CASRPLAALQETQYF. Here the CDR3 DNA reads TGTGCCAGCAGACCACTAGCGGCCCTACAAGAGACCCAGTACTTC.

The chain has TRBV19 and TRBJ2-7; D unclear. CDR1 is LNHDA, CDR2 SQIVND, per germline (reference sequence). V was trimmed by 5 bases and J by 5 bases, leaving 19 bases between them. CDR3 size: 15 residues. The CDR3 nucleotides are TGTGCCAGTAGTCCCCCGGGTTCCGCTTTGGACGAGCAGTACTTC. Translated, it gives CASSPPGSALDEQYF.

V usage is TRBV24-1 and J usage is TRBJ2-7; the match to TRBD2 covers 8 bases. The ends lost 3 bases at V and 7 bases at J; junction bases unmatched: 7. This CDR3 is built from 14 residues. Germline CDR1 and CDR2: KGHDR and SFDVKD. The CDR3 coding sequence is TGTGCCACCAGTGATGGTCGGGAGGGCCGTGAGCAGTACTTC. It specifies CATSDGREGREQYF.

As for this clone: The junction and the germline gene differ at one end; a read error may be behind it. The gene calls are TRBV6-2 or TRBV6-3 and TRBJ2-5; weak D call: TRBD1 (6 bases). The CDR3 extends over 16 amino acids. Germline V gives CDR1 MNHEY, CDR2 SVGEGT. The CDR3 DNA follows: TGTGCCAGCAGTAACTCGGGACATTCTGGGCAAGAGACCCAGTACTTC. It codes for CASSNSGHSGQETQYF.

The V gene is TRBV3-1 (or the pseudogene TRBV3-2), the J gene TRBJ1-1; 8 bases are shared with TRBD1. Germline V gives CDR1 LGHDT, CDR2 YNNKEL (reference sequence). CDR3 size: 14 residues. Trimming at V came to 6 bases and at J to 1 base, leaving 4 bases not matched to a gene. CDR3 sequence reads: CASRKGQANTEAFF. The CDR3 DNA follows: TGTGCCAGCAGGAAGGGACAGGCGAACACTGAAGCTTTCTTT.

The chain has TRBV19 and TRBJ1-5; the D gene is possibly TRBD1 (5 bases). V was clipped by 9 bases and J by 0 bases, with 12 bases between them. The CDR3 covers 14 residues. The germline V gene encodes CDR1 LNHDA and CDR2 SQIVND (reference sequence). CDR3 sequence (DNA): TGTGCCAGCGACAGTTCCTTTAGCAATCAGCCCCAGCATTTT. Translating gives CASDSSFSNQPQHF. Full variable domain (remainder filled in from reference TRBV19 and TRBJ1-5): DGGITQSPKYLFRKEGQNVTLSCEQNLNHDAMYWYRQDPGQGLRLIYYSQIVNDFQKGDIAEGYSVSREKKESFPLTVTSAQKNPTAFYLCASDSSFSNQPQHFGDGTRLSIL.

V is TRBV29-1 and J is TRBJ2-1; 13 nucleotides align to TRBD2. Looked up from germline, CDR1 is SQVTM and CDR2 is ANQGSEA. The CDR3 spans 16 residues. V lost 7 bases to trimming and J lost 5 bases; unmatched junction nucleotides: 11. In DNA form, the CDR3 reads TGCAGCGCCCTAGGACTAGCGGGAGTGAGGGACAATGAGCAGTTCTTC. It is translated as CSALGLAGVRDNEQFF.

V usage is TRBV24-1 and J usage is TRBJ1-5; 7 bases are a match to TRBD1. The CDR3 has 17 residues. CDR1 is KGHDR, CDR2 SFDVKD, per germline. Trimming removed 5 bases from V and 4 bases from J; junction bases left unmatched: 13. The CDR3 DNA sequence: TGTGCCACCAGTGGGGGGGTTGAGGGGGCAATAAATCAGCCCCAGCATTTT. Translating gives CATSGGVEGAINQPQHF.

The chain links TRBV5-1 to TRBJ2-7, with 11 bases lining up with TRBD1. The CDR3 has 16 amino acids. J was trimmed by 6 bases and V by 4 bases; bases with no gene match: 12. Germline CDR1 reads SGHRS; CDR2 reads YFSETQ. The DNA for the CDR3 is TGCGCCAGCAGCGAGATTGGGACAGGGGGTTTTGGCGAGCAGTACTTC. It specifies CASSEIGTGGFGEQYF.

The V gene is TRBV28, the J gene TRBJ1-2; no clear D gene. CDR1 is MDHEN, CDR2 SYDVKM, per germline. V shed 2 bases and J shed 4 bases, with 5 bases lying between them. This CDR3 has 12 amino acids. CDR3 sequence reads: CASSLQAYGYTF. The CDR3 nucleotides are TGTGCCAGCAGTTTACAGGCCTATGGCTACACCTTC.

In its sample, this clone was seen a few times. The rearrangement joins TRBV28 to TRBJ1-5, with 10 bases identical to TRBD1. In germline, CDR1 is MDHEN, CDR2 SYDVKM. Trimming cost V 10 bases and J 7 bases; bases outside gene matches: 7. This CDR3 comprises 13 residues. CDR3 nucleotides: TGTGCCACCGGGACAGGGGTTCTACAGCCCCAGCATTTT. Protein product: CATGTGVLQPQHF. Combining the CDR3 with reference TRBV28 and TRBJ1-5 gives the whole variable domain DVKVTQSSRYLVKRTGEKVFLECVQDMDHENMFWYRQDPGLGLRLIYFSYDVKMKEKGDIPEGYSVSREKKERFSLILESASTNQTSMYLCATGTGVLQPQHFGDGTRLSIL.

This chain joins TRBV30 and TRBJ1-4; no definite D call. Germline CDR1 GTSNPN, CDR2 SVGIG (reference sequence). The CDR3 sequence is 14 residues long. Deletions cut 1 base from V and 0 bases from J, with 6 bases between. This chain's CDR3 is CAWSARTTNEKLFF. The CDR3, as DNA: TGTGCCTGGAGTGCGAGGACAACTAATGAAAAACTGTTTTTT.

The rearrangement uses TRBV29-1 and TRBJ1-1; 8 nucleotides line up with TRBD1. Per germline, CDR1 SQVTM and CDR2 ANQGSEA. The CDR3 covers 14 residues. The ends lost 7 bases at V and 3 bases at J; junction bases unmatched: 10. Here the CDR3 reads CSASTGGADTEAFF. The CDR3 nucleotides read TGCAGCGCCAGTACAGGGGGTGCGGACACTGAAGCTTTCTTT.